This T cell receptor beta chain was retrieved from a study of blood T cell repertoires in COVID-19. Study-wide background: Samples taken during acute and convalescent COVID-19 were collected in the United States, Italy and Spain. In each case, the material was cDNA or gDNA derived from T cells, B-cell-depleted T cells, or PBMCs.

Germline V gives CDR1 SNHLY, CDR2 FYNNEI. With V trimmed by 6 bases and J by 0 bases, 9 bases remained unmatched. The CDR3 consists of 18 residues. As handled by the study authors: Cell counts per sample came from amplifying reference gene primers. TCRdb's copy holds only in-frame clones and misses some; the assay was immunoSEQ multiplex PCR. The V and J calls and the clone size are those of that table, but D and trimming were determined from the DNA. The sample yields a few hundred thousand clones, about 85% seen once. This clone has only a few counts. Sequencing was carried out using peripheral blood. This sequence originates from a woman aged 18 to 35 with acute or convalescent COVID-19. The chain combines TRBV2 with TRBJ1-6, with 9 bases lining up with TRBD1. The CDR3 DNA is TGTGCCAGCAGCTCCCGGGGGACAGGGAGCTCCTATAATTCACCCCTCCACTTT. Translated: CASSSRGTGSSYNSPLHF.